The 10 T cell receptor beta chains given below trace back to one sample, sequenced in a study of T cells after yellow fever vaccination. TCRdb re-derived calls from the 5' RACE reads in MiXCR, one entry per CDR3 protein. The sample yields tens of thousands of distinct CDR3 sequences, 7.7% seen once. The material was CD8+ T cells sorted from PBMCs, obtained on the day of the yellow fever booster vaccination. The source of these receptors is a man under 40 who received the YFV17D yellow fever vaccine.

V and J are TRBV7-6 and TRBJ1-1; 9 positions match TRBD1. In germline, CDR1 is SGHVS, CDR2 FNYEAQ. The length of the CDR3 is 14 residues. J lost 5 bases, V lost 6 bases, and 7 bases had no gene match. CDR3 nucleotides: TGTGCCAGCAGTTCCACAGGGGGCTGGACTGAAGCTTTCTTT. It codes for CASSSTGGWTEAFF.

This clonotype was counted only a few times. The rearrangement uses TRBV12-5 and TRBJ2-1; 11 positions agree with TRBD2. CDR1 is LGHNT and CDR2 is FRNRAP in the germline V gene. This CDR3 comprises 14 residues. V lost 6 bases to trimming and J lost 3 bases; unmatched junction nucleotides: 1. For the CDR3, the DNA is TGTGCTAGTGGGACTAGCGGGGTCTACAATGAGCAGTTCTTC. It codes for CASGTSGVYNEQFF.

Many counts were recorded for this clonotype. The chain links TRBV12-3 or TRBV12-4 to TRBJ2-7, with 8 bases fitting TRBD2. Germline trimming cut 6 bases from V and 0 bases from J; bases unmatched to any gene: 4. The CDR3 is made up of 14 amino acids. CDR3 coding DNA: TGTGCCAGCAGGACGACTAGCGCCTCCTACGAGCAGTACTTC. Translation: CASRTTSASYEQYF.

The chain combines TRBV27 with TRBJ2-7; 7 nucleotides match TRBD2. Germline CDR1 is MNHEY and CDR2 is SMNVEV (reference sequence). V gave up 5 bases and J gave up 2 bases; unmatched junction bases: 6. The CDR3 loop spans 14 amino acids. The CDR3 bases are TGTGCCAGCAGTCCGGGGGGATCCACCTACGAGCAGTACTTC. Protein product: CASSPGGSTYEQYF.

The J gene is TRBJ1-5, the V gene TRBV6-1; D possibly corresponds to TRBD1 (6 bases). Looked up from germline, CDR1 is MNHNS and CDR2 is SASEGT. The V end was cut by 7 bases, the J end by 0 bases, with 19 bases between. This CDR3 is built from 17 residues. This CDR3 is CASTTGTNAYSNQPQHF. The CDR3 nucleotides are TGTGCCAGCACTACCGGGACAAATGCTTATAGCAATCAGCCCCAGCATTTT.

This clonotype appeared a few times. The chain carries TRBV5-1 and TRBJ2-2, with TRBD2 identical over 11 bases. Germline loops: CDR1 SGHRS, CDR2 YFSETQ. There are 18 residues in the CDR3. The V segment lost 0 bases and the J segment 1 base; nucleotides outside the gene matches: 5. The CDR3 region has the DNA TGCGCCAGCAGCTTGGTTGGACTAGCGGGCTTGAACACCGGGGAGCTGTTTTTT. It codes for CASSLVGLAGLNTGELFF.

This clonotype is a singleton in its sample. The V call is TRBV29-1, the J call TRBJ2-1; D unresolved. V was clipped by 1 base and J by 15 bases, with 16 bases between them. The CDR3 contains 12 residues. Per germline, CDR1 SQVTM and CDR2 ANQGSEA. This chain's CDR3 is CSVEALRATRFF. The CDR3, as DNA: TGCAGCGTTGAAGCCCTTAGAGCTACGCGGTTCTTC.

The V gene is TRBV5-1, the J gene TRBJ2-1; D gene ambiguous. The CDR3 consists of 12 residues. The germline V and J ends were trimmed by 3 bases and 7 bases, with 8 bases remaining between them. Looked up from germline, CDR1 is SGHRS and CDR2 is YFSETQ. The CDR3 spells CASSSRANEQFF. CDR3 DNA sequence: TGCGCCAGCAGCTCCCGGGCAAATGAGCAGTTCTTC.

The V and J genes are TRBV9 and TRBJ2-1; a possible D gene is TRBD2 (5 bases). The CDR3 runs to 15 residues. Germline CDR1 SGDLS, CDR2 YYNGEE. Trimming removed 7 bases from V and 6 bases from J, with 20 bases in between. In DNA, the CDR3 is TGTGCCAGCGGACCTACTAGTCGGGGTCCCAATGAGCAGTTCTTC. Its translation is CASGPTSRGPNEQFF.

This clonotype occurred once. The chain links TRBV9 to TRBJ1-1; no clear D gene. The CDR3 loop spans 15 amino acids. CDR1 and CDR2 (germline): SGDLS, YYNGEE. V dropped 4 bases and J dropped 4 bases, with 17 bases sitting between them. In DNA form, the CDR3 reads TGTGCCAGCAGCACCGACGGATTCATGACCACTGAAGCTTTCTTT. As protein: CASSTDGFMTTEAFF.